The rows below give T cell receptor beta chains drawn from one sample of a study of cytomegalovirus exposure and HLA in healthy donors. Here immunoSEQ multiplex PCR was the method, and the copy in TCRdb shows in-frame clones only, minus some. The sample contains tens of thousands of clones, approximately 84% of which appear only once. The sequenced material came from PBMCs. The source of these receptors is a woman aged 45-65 years in good health and CMV-seronegative. Both conserved end residues are part of each CDR3.

TRBV7-9	TRBJ1-2	CASSSGTGGASNYGYTF
TRBV19	TRBJ2-2	CASSKTGINTGELFF
TRBV5-4	TRBJ1-1	CASSFTGTEAFF
TRBV12-5	TRBJ2-5	CASGLTGESQYF
TRBV6-1	TRBJ1-3	CASLGGEGGHTIYF
TRBV5-1	TRBJ1-4	CASSLEGKTTNEKLFF
TRBV4-2	TRBJ2-2	CASSQDFGGGSGELFF
TRBV7-8	TRBJ2-5	CASSLDSETQYF
TRBV5-1	TRBJ2-5	CASSLASSGLFETQYF
TRBV7-2	TRBJ2-2	CASSLDSGGKVGELFF
TRBV4-1	TRBJ2-7	CASSQGGTSGRSTDEQYF
TRBV4-1	TRBJ1-1	CASSQDPQGNTEAFF
TRBV13	TRBJ2-1	CASSPSGGYNEQFF
TRBV9	TRBJ1-2	CASSEQDVIYGYTF
TRBV7-9	TRBJ2-3	CASSSSGGNTDTQYF
TRBV27	TRBJ1-3	CASSPLQEVNTIYF
TRBV29-1	TRBJ2-1	CSGGLADYNEQFF
TRBV5-4	TRBJ2-5	CASSPVGAETQYF
TRBV10-1	TRBJ2-7	CASSPGLASYEQYF
TRBV6-4	TRBJ1-5	CASSDPFFRTGYSPWYHF
TRBV25-1	TRBJ1-1	CASSESSLRAYTEAFF
TRBV7-7	TRBJ2-3	CASSLGDGADTQYF
TRBV29-1	TRBJ1-1	CSVSGGRGNTEAFF
TRBV5-1	TRBJ1-3	CASSLWSGSGNTIYF
TRBV29-1	TRBJ2-1	CSVEDRVGRNEQFF
TRBV7-3	TRBJ1-1	CASSLDGGSSEAFF
TRBV27	TRBJ1-1	CASSSVGALTFF
TRBV9	TRBJ1-1	CASSVRTGKDTEAFF
TRBV5-8	TRBJ1-4	CASSLDGEKLFF
TRBV29-1	TRBJ2-5	CSVDREAQETQYF
TRBV19	TRBJ2-2	CASSMLENTGELFF
TRBV5-6	TRBJ1-2	CASSLVAQGYTF
TRBV28	NA	CASRGDRTYEQYF
TRBV7-9	TRBJ2-2	CASSFGGLTGELFF
TRBV28	TRBJ2-3	CASRGSADTQYF
TRBV7-3	TRBJ2-2	CASSLIPTQSRLAGGPRTGELFF
TRBV29-1	TRBJ1-2	CSAEWATYGYTF
TRBV27	TRBJ2-7	CASSFQSSGSEEQYF
TRBV5-1	TRBJ2-3	CASSLEGGTDTQYF
TRBV30	TRBJ1-2	CAWGTGGIVYGYTF
TRBV27	TRBJ2-1	CASSRDLIYNEQFF
TRBV7-8	TRBJ1-1	CASSLAPRENTEAFF
TRBV25-1	TRBJ2-1	CASSELATSGRNEQFF
TRBV7-9	TRBJ2-3	CASSFPLVGGWTDTQYF
TRBV6-6	TRBJ1-4	CASSPNRLTNEKLFF
TRBV5-1	TRBJ1-1	CASSQPGSMNTEAFF
TRBV10-1	TRBJ2-3	CASSGRGLPHTDTQYF
TRBV7-8	TRBJ1-2	CASSLGSASYGYTF
TRBV21-1	TRBJ2-2	CASTRGDREDGGELFF
TRBV27	TRBJ2-7	CASSPDRGLEQYF